A selection of T cell receptor beta chains follows, all from one sample in a study of beta chain features in type 1 diabetes. TCRdb's copy holds only in-frame clones and misses some; the assay was immunoSEQ multiplex PCR. The table lists a few hundred thousand clones, around 12% of them singletons. Sequencing used naive CD4+ T cells from blood. These receptors originate from a woman under 30 with type 1 diabetes. CDR3s include the opening cysteine and the closing phenylalanine or tryptophan. The D gene is left open where the match is weak. Where a row states a size, it is once, few, many or the class of an expanded clone; other rows omit it.

d_call,j_call,v_call,clone_size,cdr3_nt,cdr3_aa
NA,TRBJ2-7,TRBV7-9,few,TGTGCCAGCAGCTTACAGAACTACGAGCAGTACTTC,CASSLQNYEQYF
NA,TRBJ2-1,TRBV9,few,TGTGCCAGCAGCGTAAGGCCTGACTCTTACAATGAGCAGTTCTTC,CASSVRPDSYNEQFF
NA,TRBJ2-5,TRBV4-2,few,TGTGCCAGCAGCCAAGATGAAGGAGGGGCCCACCGGGCGTCGGCCCAGTACTTC,CASSQDEGGAHRASAQYF
TRBD2,TRBJ2-1,TRBV29-1,few,TGCAGCGTTGCTAAGGCTAGCGGTTACAATGAGCAGTTCTTC,CSVAKASGYNEQFF
NA,TRBJ2-1,TRBV14,few,TGTGCCAGCAGCCAAGCCTTCGAGCAGTTCTTC,CASSQAFEQFF
TRBD2,TRBJ2-6,TRBV19,few,TGTGCCAGTAGCCCTGGGGGGGTCTCAATCTCTGGGGCCAACGTCCTGACTTTC,CASSPGGVSISGANVLTF
NA,TRBJ2-1,TRBV14,few,TGTGCCAGCAGCCAAGCCCAGGGGCGCTACAATGAGCAGTTCTTC,CASSQAQGRYNEQFF
NA,TRBJ1-2,TRBV30,NA,TGTGCCTGGAGTCCCGTAGGAGGTGGCTACACCTTC,CAWSPVGGGYTF
NA,TRBJ2-5,TRBV29-1,few,TGCAGCGTCCGGGGTCCTGGGTCGGAGACCCAGTACTTC,CSVRGPGSETQYF
NA,TRBJ2-5,TRBV30,NA,TGTGCCTGGACCAAAGCGTATCAAGAGACCCAGTACTTC,CAWTKAYQETQYF
TRBD1,TRBJ2-1,TRBV9,NA,TGTGCCAGCACCCGGACAGGCCTGTTAGAAGCCAATGAGCAGTTCTTC,CASTRTGLLEANEQFF
NA,TRBJ2-1,TRBV28,few,TGTGCCACCAAACAGAACAATGAGCAGTTCTTC,CATKQNNEQFF
TRBD1,TRBJ1-1,TRBV5-6,NA,TGTGCCAGCAGCTTTACTTCGGGACAGAATTTGTACACTGAAGCTTTCTTT,CASSFTSGQNLYTEAFF
TRBD1,TRBJ1-2,TRBV15,NA,TGTGCCACCAGCAGAGGGCAGGGGGACGGCTACACCTTC,CATSRGQGDGYTF
TRBD2,TRBJ2-7,TRBV5-1,few,TGCGCCAGCAGCCCAATCGAAGCGGGAGAATCCTACGAGCAGTACTTC,CASSPIEAGESYEQYF
NA,TRBJ2-7,TRBV5-4,NA,TGTGCCAGCAGCTTAAGTTCTCTCGGGAAACCCTACGAGCAGTACTTC,CASSLSSLGKPYEQYF
NA,TRBJ2-7,TRBV4-3,NA,TGCGCCAGCAGCCAATGGCAGGGAAGCTACGAGCAGTACTTC,CASSQWQGSYEQYF
NA,TRBJ2-7,TRBV28,NA,TGTGCCAGCAGCCCGGGGGGCCAACCCTACGAGCAGTACTTC,CASSPGGQPYEQYF
NA,TRBJ2-2,TRBV14,few,TGTGCCAGCAGTCGCTCGTGGAGGGGGAACACCGGGGAGCTGTTTTTT,CASSRSWRGNTGELFF
TRBD1,TRBJ2-5,TRBV7-9,few,TGTGCCAGCAGGGCCGGGACAGTACTTCAGGGGACCCAGTACTTC,CASRAGTVLQGTQYF
NA,TRBJ2-7,TRBV7-2,NA,TGTGCCAGCAGCTTAGAGTACCAGACCTACGAGCAGTACTTC,CASSLEYQTYEQYF
TRBD1,TRBJ2-3,TRBV11-2,NA,TGTGCCAGCAGCTTAGCAGGACAGGGGGGTCTAGATACGCAGTATTTT,CASSLAGQGGLDTQYF
NA,TRBJ1-5,TRBV2,few,TGTGCCAGCAATTTCCGGACAGCCAATCAGCCCCAGCATTTT,CASNFRTANQPQHF
NA,TRBJ1-6,TRBV5-1,NA,TGCGCCAGCAGACTAGAGGGTTCACCCCTCCACTTT,CASRLEGSPLHF
TRBD1,TRBJ2-7,TRBV7-2,few,TGTGCCAGCAGCTCTCCGGGACAGGGGGTCTACGAGCAGTACTTC,CASSSPGQGVYEQYF
NA,TRBJ2-7,TRBV29-1,few,TGCAGCGTCATGATAGCGATCGACTCCTACGAGCAGTACTTC,CSVMIAIDSYEQYF
NA,TRBJ1-2,TRBV29-1,NA,TGCAGCGTTGCTCGACAGTTCTCCTATGGCTACACCTTC,CSVARQFSYGYTF
NA,TRBJ1-1,TRBV9,NA,TGTGCCAGCAGCATGGGACAGAACACTGAAGCTTTCTTT,CASSMGQNTEAFF
NA,TRBJ2-1,TRBV9,NA,TGTGCCAGCAGCGAGACTAGTGCGAGTGAGCAGTTCTTC,CASSETSASEQFF
NA,TRBJ2-3,TRBV28,few,TGTGCCAGCAGTCCCTACGCACGCCAACGCAATACGCAGTATTTT,CASSPYARQRNTQYF
TRBD1,TRBJ2-1,TRBV10-3,few,TGTGCCATCAGTGAGTCGGGGGACAGTTACAATGAGCAGTTCTTC,CAISESGDSYNEQFF
NA,TRBJ2-3,TRBV19,few,TGTGCCAGTACCCTTGCAGATACGCAGTATTTT,CASTLADTQYF
NA,TRBJ1-5,TRBV7-2,NA,TGTGCCAGCAGCTTAGCGACAGAGCTAGGGCCCCAGCATTTT,CASSLATELGPQHF
TRBD2,TRBJ2-2,TRBV11-2,NA,TGTGCCAGCAGCCGCGGGGGGGCGATCACCGGGGAGCTGTTTTTT,CASSRGGAITGELFF
NA,TRBJ2-2,TRBV5-1,NA,TGCGCCAGCAGCTTTATGACAGCCAACACCGGGGAGCTGTTTTTT,CASSFMTANTGELFF
TRBD1,TRBJ2-2,TRBV28,few,TGTGCCAGCAGGCCGCAGGGGGCGGGCACCGGGGAGCTGTTTTTT,CASRPQGAGTGELFF
TRBD2,TRBJ2-5,TRBV6-1,few,TGTGCCAGCCGGACTAGCGTTGGGGAGACCCAGTACTTC,CASRTSVGETQYF
TRBD2,TRBJ2-1,TRBV30,few,TGTGCCTGGAGTTCAACTAGCGGGAGGGCCTTCGGGGATGAGCAGTTCTTC,CAWSSTSGRAFGDEQFF
NA,TRBJ1-2,TRBV2,few,TGTGCCAGCAGTCGAGACAATATGAACTATGGCTACACCTTC,CASSRDNMNYGYTF
NA,TRBJ1-5,TRBV30,NA,TGTGCCTGGAGTGTTGGAGGGAATCAGCCCCAGCATTTT,CAWSVGGNQPQHF
TRBD1,TRBJ2-1,TRBV5-4,few,TGTGCCAGCAGCTCAAACAGGGGGCGTGAGCAGTTCTTC,CASSSNRGREQFF
NA,TRBJ1-1,TRBV29-1,NA,TGCAGCGTTGCGAGATCTAGGGGCACTGAAGCTTTCTTT,CSVARSRGTEAFF
NA,TRBJ1-5,TRBV5-6,NA,TGTGCCAGCAGCTTCCGGACAGACTATAGCAATCAGCCCCAGCATTTT,CASSFRTDYSNQPQHF
NA,TRBJ2-6,TRBV5-6,few,TGTGCCAGCAGCTTGGACGCGTGGGGGGTCGGGGCCAACGTCCTGACTTTC,CASSLDAWGVGANVLTF
NA,TRBJ2-7,TRBV5-1,NA,TGCGCCAGCACCTTCGGAGGTACCTACGAGCAGTACTTC,CASTFGGTYEQYF
NA,TRBJ2-1,TRBV6-5,NA,TGTGCCAGCAGTTCGAGAGCCAATGAGCAGTTCTTC,CASSSRANEQFF
NA,TRBJ2-7,TRBV5-6,few,TGTGCCAGCAGCTCGCCCGGGATCAACTACGAGCAGTACTTC,CASSSPGINYEQYF